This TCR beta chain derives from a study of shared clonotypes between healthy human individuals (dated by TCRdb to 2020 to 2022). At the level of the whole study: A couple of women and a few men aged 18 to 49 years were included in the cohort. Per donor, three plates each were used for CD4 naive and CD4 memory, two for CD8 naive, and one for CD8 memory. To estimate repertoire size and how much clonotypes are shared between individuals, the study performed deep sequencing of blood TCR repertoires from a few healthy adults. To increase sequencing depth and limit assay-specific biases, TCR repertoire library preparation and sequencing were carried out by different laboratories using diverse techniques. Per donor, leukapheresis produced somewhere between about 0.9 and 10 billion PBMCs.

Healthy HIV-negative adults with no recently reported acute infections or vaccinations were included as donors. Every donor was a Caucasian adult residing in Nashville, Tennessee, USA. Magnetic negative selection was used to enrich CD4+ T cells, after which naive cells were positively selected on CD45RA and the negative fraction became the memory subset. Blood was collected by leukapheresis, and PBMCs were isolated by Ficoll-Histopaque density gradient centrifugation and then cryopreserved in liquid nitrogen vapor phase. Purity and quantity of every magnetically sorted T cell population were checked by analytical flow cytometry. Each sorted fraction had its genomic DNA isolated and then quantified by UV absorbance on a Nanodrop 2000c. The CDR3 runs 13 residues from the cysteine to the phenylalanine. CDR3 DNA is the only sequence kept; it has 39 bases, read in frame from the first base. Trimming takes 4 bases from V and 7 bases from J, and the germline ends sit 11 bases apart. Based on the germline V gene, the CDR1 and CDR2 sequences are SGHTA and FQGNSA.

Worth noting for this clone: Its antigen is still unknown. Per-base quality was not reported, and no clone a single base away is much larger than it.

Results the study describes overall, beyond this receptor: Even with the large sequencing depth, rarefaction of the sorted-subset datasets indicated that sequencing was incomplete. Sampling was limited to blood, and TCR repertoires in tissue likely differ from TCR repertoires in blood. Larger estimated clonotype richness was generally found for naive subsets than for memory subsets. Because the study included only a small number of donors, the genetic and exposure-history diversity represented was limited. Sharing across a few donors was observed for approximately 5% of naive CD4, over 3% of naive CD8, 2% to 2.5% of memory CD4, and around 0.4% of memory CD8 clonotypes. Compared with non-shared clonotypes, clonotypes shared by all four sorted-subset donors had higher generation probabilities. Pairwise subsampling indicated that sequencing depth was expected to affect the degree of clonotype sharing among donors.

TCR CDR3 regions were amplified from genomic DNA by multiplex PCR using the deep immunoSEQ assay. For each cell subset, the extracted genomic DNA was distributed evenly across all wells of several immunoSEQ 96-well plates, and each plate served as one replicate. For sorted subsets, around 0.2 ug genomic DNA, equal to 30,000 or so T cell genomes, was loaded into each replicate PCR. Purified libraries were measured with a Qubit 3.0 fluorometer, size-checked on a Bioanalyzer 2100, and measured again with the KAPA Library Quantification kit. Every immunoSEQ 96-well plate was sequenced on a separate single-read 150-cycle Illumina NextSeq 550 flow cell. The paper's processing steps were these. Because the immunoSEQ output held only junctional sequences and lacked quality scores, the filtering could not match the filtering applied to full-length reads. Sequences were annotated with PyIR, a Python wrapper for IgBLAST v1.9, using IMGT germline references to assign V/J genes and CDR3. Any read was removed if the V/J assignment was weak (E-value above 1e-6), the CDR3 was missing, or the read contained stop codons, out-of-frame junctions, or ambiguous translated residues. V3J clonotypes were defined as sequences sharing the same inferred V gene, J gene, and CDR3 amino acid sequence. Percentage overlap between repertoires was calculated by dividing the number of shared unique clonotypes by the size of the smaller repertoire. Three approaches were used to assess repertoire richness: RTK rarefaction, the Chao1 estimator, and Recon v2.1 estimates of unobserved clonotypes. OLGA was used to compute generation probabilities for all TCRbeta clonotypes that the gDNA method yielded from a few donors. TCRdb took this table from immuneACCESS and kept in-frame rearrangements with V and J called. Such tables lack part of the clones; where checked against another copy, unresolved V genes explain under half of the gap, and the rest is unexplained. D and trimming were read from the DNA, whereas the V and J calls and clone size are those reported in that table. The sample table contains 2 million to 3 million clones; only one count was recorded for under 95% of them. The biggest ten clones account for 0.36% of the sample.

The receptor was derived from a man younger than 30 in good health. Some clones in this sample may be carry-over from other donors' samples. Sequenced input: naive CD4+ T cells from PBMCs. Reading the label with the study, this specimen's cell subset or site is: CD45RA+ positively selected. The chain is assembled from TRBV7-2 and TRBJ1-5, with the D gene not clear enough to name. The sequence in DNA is TGTGCCAGCAGCTCGAGGGTTTGGCAGCCCCAGCATTTT. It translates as CASSSRVWQPQHF.